This T cell receptor beta chain was found in a study of blood T cell repertoires in COVID-19. The overall study: Samples of COVID-19 (acute and convalescent) were obtained from the United States, Italy and Spain. In each case, the material was cDNA or gDNA derived from T cells, B-cell-depleted T cells, or PBMCs.

Germline assignment: CDR1 MNHEY and CDR2 SMNVEV (reference sequence). The CDR3 totals 13 residues. V was clipped by 5 bases and J by 6 bases, with 13 bases between them. In the authors' workflow: Amplification from reference gene primers served as the basis for estimated nucleated cell counts. Only in-frame clones appear in the TCRdb table, and some are missing; sequencing was by immunoSEQ multiplex PCR. V, J and clone size derive from that table, while D and trimming were established from the DNA sequence. Seen here are 70,000 to 75,000 clones, 70% to 85% observed once, and the top ten hold 26%. The chain recombines TRBV27 with TRBJ2-5, with D unclear. Sequencing was carried out using peripheral blood. The TCR originated in a man aged 60 to 69 with active or convalescent COVID-19. For the CDR3, the DNA is TGTGCCAGCAGTACCCCGAGAAGAAAGACCCAGTACTTC. Its translation: CASSTPRRKTQYF.